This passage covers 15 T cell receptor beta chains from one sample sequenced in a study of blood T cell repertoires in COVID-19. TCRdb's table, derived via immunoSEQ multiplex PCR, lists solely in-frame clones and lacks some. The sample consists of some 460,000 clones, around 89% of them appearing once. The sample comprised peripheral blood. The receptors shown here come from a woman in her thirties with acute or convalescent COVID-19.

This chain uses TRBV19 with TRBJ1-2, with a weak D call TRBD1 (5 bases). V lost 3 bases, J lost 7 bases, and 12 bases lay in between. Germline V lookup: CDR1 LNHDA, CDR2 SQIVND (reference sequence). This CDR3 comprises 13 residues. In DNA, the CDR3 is TGTGCCAGTAGTATCAAGCAGGGCGGTGGCTACACCTTC. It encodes CASSIKQGGGYTF. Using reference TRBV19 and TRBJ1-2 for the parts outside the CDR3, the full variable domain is DGGITQSPKYLFRKEGQNVTLSCEQNLNHDAMYWYRQDPGQGLRLIYYSQIVNDFQKGDIAEGYSVSREKKESFPLTVTSAQKNPTAFYLCASSIKQGGGYTFGSGTRLTVV.

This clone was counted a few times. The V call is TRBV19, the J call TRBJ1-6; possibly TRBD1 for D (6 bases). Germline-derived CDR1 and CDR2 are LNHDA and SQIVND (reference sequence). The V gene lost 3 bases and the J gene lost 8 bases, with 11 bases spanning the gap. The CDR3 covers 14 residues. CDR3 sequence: CASSIRGADSPLHF. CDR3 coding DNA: TGTGCCAGTAGTATTCGGGGGGCTGATTCACCCCTCCACTTT.

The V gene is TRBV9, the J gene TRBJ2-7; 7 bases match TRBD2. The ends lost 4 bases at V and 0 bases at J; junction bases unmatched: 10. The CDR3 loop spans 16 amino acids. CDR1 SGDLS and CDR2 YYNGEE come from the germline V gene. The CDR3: CASSRTARGSSYEQYF. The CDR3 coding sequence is TGTGCCAGCAGCCGGACCGCGCGCGGGAGCTCCTACGAGCAGTACTTC.

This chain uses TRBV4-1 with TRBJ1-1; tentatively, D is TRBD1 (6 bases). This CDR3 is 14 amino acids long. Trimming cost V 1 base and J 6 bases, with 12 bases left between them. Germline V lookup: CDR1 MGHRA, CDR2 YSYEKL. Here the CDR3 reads CASSQVRTVPEAFF. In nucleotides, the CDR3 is TGCGCCAGCAGCCAAGTTAGGACAGTCCCTGAAGCTTTCTTT.

The chain's CDR3 is CASSFGLVSYEQYF. In DNA form, the CDR3 reads TGTGCCAGCAGCTTCGGTCTGGTCTCCTACGAGCAGTACTTC. This chain uses TRBV5-6 with TRBJ2-7; D remains unclear. CDR1 and CDR2 from the germline V gene are SGHDT and YYEEEE. The CDR3 runs 14 residues. V lost 2 bases and J lost 0, with 9 bases in between. Using reference TRBV5-6 and TRBJ2-7 for the parts outside the CDR3, the full variable domain is DAGVTQSPTHLIKTRGQQVTLRCSPKSGHDTVSWYQQALGQGPQFIFQYYEEEERQRGNFPDRFSGHQFPNYSSELNVNALLLGDSALYLCASSFGLVSYEQYFGPGTRLTVT.

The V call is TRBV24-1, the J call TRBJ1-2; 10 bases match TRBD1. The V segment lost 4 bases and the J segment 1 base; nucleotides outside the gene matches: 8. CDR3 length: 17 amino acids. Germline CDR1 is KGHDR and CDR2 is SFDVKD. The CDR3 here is CATSDRTGGPDNYGYTF. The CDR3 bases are TGTGCCACCAGTGACCGGACAGGGGGACCGGATAACTATGGCTACACCTTC.

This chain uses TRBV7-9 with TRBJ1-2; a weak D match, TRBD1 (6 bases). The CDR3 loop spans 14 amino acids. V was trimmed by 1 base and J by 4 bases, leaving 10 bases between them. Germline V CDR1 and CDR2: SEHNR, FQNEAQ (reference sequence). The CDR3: CASSLVGAGYGYTF. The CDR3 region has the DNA TGTGCCAGCAGCTTAGTGGGGGCAGGCTATGGCTACACCTTC.

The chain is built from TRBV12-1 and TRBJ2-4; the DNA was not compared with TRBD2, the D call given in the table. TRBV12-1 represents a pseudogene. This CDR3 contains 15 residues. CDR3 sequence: CASSSLFGNKNIQYF. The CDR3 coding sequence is TGTGCCAGCAGCTCCCTCTTCGGTAACAAAAACATTCAGTACTTC.

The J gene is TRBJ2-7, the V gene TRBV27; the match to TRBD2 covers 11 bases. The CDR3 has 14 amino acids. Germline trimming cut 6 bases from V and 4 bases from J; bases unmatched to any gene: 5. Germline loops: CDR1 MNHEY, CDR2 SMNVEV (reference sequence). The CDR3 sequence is CASRVLAGGYEQYF. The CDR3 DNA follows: TGTGCCAGCAGAGTCCTAGCGGGGGGATACGAGCAGTACTTC.

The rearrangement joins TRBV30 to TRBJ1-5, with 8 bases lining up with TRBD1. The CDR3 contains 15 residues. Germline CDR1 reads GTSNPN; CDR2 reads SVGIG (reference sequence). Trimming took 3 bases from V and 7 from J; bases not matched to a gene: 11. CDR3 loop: CAWSHTGGGGQPQHF. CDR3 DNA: TGTGCCTGGAGCCATACAGGGGGGGGAGGGCAGCCCCAGCATTTT.

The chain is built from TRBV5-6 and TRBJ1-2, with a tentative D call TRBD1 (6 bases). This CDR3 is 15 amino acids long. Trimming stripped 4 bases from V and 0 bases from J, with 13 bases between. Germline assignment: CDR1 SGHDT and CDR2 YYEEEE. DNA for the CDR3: TGTGCCAGCAGCCCTAAGGGGGGGACTAACTATGGCTACACCTTC. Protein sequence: CASSPKGGTNYGYTF. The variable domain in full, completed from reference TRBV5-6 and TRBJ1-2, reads DAGVTQSPTHLIKTRGQQVTLRCSPKSGHDTVSWYQQALGQGPQFIFQYYEEEERQRGNFPDRFSGHQFPNYSSELNVNALLLGDSALYLCASSPKGGTNYGYTFGSGTRLTVV.

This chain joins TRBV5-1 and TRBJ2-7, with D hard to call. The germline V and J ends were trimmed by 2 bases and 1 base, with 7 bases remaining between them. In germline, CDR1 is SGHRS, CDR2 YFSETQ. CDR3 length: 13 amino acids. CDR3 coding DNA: TGCGCCAGCAGCTTCCCAGGATCCTACGAGCAGTACTTC. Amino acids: CASSFPGSYEQYF.

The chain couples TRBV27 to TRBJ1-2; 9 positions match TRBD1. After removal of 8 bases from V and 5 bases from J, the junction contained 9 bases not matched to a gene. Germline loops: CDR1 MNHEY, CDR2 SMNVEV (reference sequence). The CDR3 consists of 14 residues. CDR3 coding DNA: TGTGCCAGCGCTCCCCTGGACAGGGGATATGGCTACACCTTC. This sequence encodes CASAPLDRGYGYTF.

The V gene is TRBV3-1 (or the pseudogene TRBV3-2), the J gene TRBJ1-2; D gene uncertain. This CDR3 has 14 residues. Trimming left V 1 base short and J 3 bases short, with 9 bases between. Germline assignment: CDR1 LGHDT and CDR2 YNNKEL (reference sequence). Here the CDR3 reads CASSQAGIYYGYTF. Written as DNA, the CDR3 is TGTGCCAGCAGCCAAGCAGGAATATACTATGGCTACACCTTC.

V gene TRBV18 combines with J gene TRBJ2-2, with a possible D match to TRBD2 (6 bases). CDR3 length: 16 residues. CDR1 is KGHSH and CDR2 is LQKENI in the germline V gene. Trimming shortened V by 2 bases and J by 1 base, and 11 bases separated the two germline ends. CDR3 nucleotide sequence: TGTGCCAGCTCACCATTTCAGCGGGTGAACACCGGGGAGCTGTTTTTT. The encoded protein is CASSPFQRVNTGELFF.